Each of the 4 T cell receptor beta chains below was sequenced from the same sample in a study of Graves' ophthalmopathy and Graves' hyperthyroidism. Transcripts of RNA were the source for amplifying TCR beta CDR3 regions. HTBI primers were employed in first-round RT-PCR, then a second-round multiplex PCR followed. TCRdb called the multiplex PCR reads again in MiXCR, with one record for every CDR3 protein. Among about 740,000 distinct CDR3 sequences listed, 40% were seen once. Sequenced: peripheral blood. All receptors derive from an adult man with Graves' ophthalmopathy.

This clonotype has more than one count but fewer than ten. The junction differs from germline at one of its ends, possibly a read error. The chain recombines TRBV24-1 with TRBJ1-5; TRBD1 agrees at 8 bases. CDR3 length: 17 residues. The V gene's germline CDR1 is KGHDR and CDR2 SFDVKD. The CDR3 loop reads CASSYPTGTGSNQPQHF. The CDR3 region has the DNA TGTGCCAGCAGTTACCCTACCGGGACAGGTAGCAATCAGCCCCAGCATTTT.

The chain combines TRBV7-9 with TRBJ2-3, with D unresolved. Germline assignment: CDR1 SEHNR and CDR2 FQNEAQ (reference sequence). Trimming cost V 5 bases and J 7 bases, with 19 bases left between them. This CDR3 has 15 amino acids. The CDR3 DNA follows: TGTGCCAGCAGCCCTACTACCACGCACGTGAATACGCAGTATTTT. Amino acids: CASSPTTTHVNTQYF.

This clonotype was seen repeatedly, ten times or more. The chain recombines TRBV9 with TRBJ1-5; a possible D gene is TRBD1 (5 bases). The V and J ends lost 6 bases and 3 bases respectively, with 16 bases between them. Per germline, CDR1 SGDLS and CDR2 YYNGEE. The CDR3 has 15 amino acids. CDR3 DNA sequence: TGTGCCAGCAACAAAGCGGGGACCCTCAATCAGCCCCAGCATTTT. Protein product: CASNKAGTLNQPQHF.

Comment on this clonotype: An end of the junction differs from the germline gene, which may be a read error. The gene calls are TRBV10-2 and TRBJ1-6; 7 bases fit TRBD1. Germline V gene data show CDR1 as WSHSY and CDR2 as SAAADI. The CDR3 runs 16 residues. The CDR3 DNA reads TGTGCCAGCAGTGATTCTTCCGGGACAGCCAATTCACCCCCCCACTTT. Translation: CASSDSSGTANSPPHF.